The 20 T cell receptor beta chains below all came from one sample that was sequenced in a study of T cell repertoires in cytomegalovirus infection. Antigen specificity for these receptors is unknown. TCRdb itself ran the reads through MiXCR, one entry per CDR3 protein. The repertoire holds roughly 920,000 distinct CDR3 sequences, approximately 31% seen once, with around 15% in the top ten. Sample: cultured CD8+ T cells from PBMCs, taken from culture after CMV antigen stimulation. The source is a human donor in good health (CMV status not recorded). Some clones in this sample may be carry-over from other donors' samples.

There are many counts of this clonotype. The chain couples TRBV20-1 to TRBJ1-1; TRBD1 agrees at 9 bases. CDR1 is DFQATT, CDR2 SNEGSKA, per germline (reference sequence). This CDR3 is 13 amino acids long. V dropped 1 base and J dropped 3; count of bases not matched to a gene: 0. CDR3 protein: CSARGTGDTEAFF. CDR3 in DNA: TGCAGTGCTAGAGGGACAGGGGACACTGAAGCTTTCTTT.

The chain carries TRBV6-1 and TRBJ1-4, with unresolved D. CDR1 MNHNS and CDR2 SASEGT come from the germline V gene. This CDR3 is 16 amino acids long. Trimming pared 1 base from V and 0 bases from J, leaving 9 bases between. Here the CDR3 DNA reads TGTGCCAGCAGTGAAGGAAGAAGGACAACTAATGAAAAACTGTTTTTT. Its translation is CASSEGRRTTNEKLFF.

This clonotype has only a few counts. The chain employs TRBV7-9 and TRBJ1-1; the D is unclear. CDR1 SEHNR and CDR2 FQNEAQ come from the germline V gene (reference sequence). This CDR3 comprises 12 residues. V lost 1 base and J lost 6, with 6 bases in between. The CDR3 nucleotides are TGTGCCAGCAGCTTAGAACACCCTGAAGCTTTCTTT. Protein product: CASSLEHPEAFF.

This clonotype was seen more than once but under ten times. This sequence joins TRBV19 and TRBJ1-5; possibly TRBD1 for D (5 bases). V was pared by 3 bases and J by 4 bases, with 7 bases between. Per germline, CDR1 LNHDA and CDR2 SQIVND (reference sequence). The CDR3 contains 13 residues. CDR3 sequence: CASSMPGNQPQHF. The CDR3, as DNA: TGTGCCAGTAGTATGCCAGGGAATCAGCCCCAGCATTTT.

V and J are TRBV7-9 and TRBJ2-5; D might be TRBD2 (6 bases). This CDR3 region has 15 residues. In germline, CDR1 is SEHNR, CDR2 FQNEAQ (reference sequence). V lost 5 bases and J lost 4, with 17 bases in between. The CDR3 region has the DNA TGTGCCAGCAGCAGCTCGGGACTCGAACTAGAGACCCAGTACTTC. Its translation: CASSSSGLELETQYF. The full variable domain, its missing parts supplied by reference TRBV7-9 and TRBJ2-5, is DTGVSQNPRHKITKRGQNVTFRCDPISEHNRLYWYRQTLGQGPEFLTYFQNEAQLEKSRLLSDRFSAERPKGSFSTLEIQRTEQGDSAMYLCASSSSGLELETQYFGPGTRLLVL.

V and J are TRBV27 and TRBJ2-7; TRBD2 aligns across 7 bases. Germline CDR1 and CDR2: MNHEY and SMNVEV (reference sequence). The CDR3 sequence is 15 residues long. V shed 2 bases, J shed 6 bases, and the junction held 10 bases outside the gene matches. The CDR3 DNA reads TGTGCCAGCAGTTTAGGACGCGGGGGTTTCGGCGAGCAGTACTTC. Protein sequence: CASSLGRGGFGEQYF.

This clonotype has a handful of counts. The chain recombines TRBV20-1 with TRBJ2-7; D remains ambiguous. The V gene's germline CDR1 is DFQATT and CDR2 SNEGSKA (reference sequence). Trimming shortened V by 3 bases and J by 2 bases, and 23 bases separated the two germline ends. CDR3 size: 17 residues. CDR3 region: CSASPDSARPFAYEQYF. The CDR3 DNA reads TGCAGTGCTAGCCCAGACTCAGCTCGACCGTTCGCCTACGAGCAGTACTTC.

J is TRBJ1-6 and V is TRBV12-5; 9 bases agree with TRBD1. V shed 3 bases and J 7 bases; nucleotides not matched to a gene: 22. The CDR3 sequence is 21 residues long. Germline V CDR1 and CDR2: LGHNT, FRNRAP. Here the CDR3 reads CASGFLTPGQGVIRSNSPLHF. CDR3 bases: TGTGCTAGTGGTTTCCTCACCCCGGGACAGGGCGTAATTCGGTCGAATTCACCCCTCCACTTT.

The J gene is TRBJ2-7, the V gene TRBV29-1; D possibly uses TRBD1 or TRBD2 (5 bases each). Germline CDR1 is SQVTM and CDR2 is ANQGSEA. V lost 0 bases and J lost 3, with 12 bases in between. The CDR3 is 14 residues long. CDR3 loop: CSVEDPPGSYEQYF. The CDR3 nucleotides read TGCAGCGTTGAAGATCCACCAGGGAGCTACGAGCAGTACTTC.

This clonotype was recorded only once. An end of the junction does not agree with germline; a read error may underlie this. The rearrangement links TRBV7-6 to TRBJ1-3; D gene unclear. Germline V gene data show CDR1 as SGHVS and CDR2 as FNYEAQ. The CDR3 is 11 amino acids. The CDR3 nucleotides are TGTACCAGCAAGCTCGGGAACACCATATATTTT. Translating gives CTSKLGNTIYF.

V is TRBV28 and J is TRBJ1-2; D is unclear. CDR1 and CDR2 (germline): MDHEN, SYDVKM. The CDR3 spans 15 residues. Trimming removed 5 bases from V and 6 bases from J, with 19 bases in between. As DNA, the CDR3 is TGTGCCAGCAGTCCTGGGATAGCAGAGTGGGATGGCTACACCTTC. Translating gives CASSPGIAEWDGYTF.

This clonotype came up a few times. This sequence joins TRBV7-8 and TRBJ2-7; maybe TRBD2 (5 bases). This CDR3 has 14 amino acids. Between the trimmed V and J ends, which lost 3 bases and 3 bases, there was a span of 12 bases. From germline, CDR1 is SGHVS and CDR2 FQNEAQ. The CDR3 DNA is TGTGCCAGCAGCTTTCTGAGGGCCGACTACGAGCAGTACGTC. Residues: CASSFLRADYEQYV.

This clonotype appeared many times. The genes are TRBV6-2 or TRBV6-3 and TRBJ2-1, with TRBD1 identical over 8 bases. CDR1 MNHEY and CDR2 SVGEGT come from the germline V gene. Unmatched junction bases numbered 9, after V lost 3 bases and J lost 8 bases. The CDR3 is 15 residues long. CDR3 sequence: CASSYQTGGLDEQFF. The CDR3 bases are TGTGCCAGCAGTTATCAAACAGGGGGTCTCGATGAGCAGTTCTTC.

This clonotype has only a few counts. V usage is TRBV5-4 and J usage is TRBJ2-7; 8 bases are a match to TRBD1. Trimming at V came to 4 bases and at J to 2 bases, leaving 8 bases not matched to a gene. Germline V gene lookup returns CDR1 SGHNT and CDR2 YYREEE (reference sequence). This CDR3 contains 15 residues. The CDR3 DNA reads as TGTGCCAGCAGCGGGCGGGACAGGCCAACCTACGAGCAGTACGTC. Translating it yields CASSGRDRPTYEQYV.

This rearrangement joins TRBV11-2 to TRBJ2-2; 13 bases map to TRBD2. The V segment lost 4 bases and the J segment 0 bases; nucleotides outside the gene matches: 8. Germline loops: CDR1 SGHAT, CDR2 FQNNGV. This CDR3 is built from 19 residues. The CDR3 coding sequence is TGTGCCAGCAGCTCCCGACTAGCGGGGGGAATCCCGAACACCGGGGAGCTGTTTTTT. Amino acids: CASSSRLAGGIPNTGELFF.

V and J are TRBV20-1 and TRBJ1-3; 7 bases align to TRBD1. Germline trimming cut 5 bases from V and 0 bases from J; bases unmatched to any gene: 10. The CDR3 is made up of 16 amino acids. Germline CDR1 is DFQATT and CDR2 is SNEGSKA (reference sequence). The CDR3 nucleotides are TGCAGTGCTCCCCGGCGCAGGGGGAGCTCTGGAAACACCATATATTTT. Amino acid sequence: CSAPRRRGSSGNTIYF.

The J gene is TRBJ1-2, the V gene TRBV19, with a weak D call TRBD1 (5 bases). The V and J ends lost 3 bases and 4 bases respectively, with 12 bases between them. The CDR3 is made up of 14 amino acids. Germline CDR1 reads LNHDA; CDR2 reads SQIVND (reference sequence). In DNA form, the CDR3 reads TGTGCCAGTAGTATGGGTCAGAGGGGCTATGGCTACACCTTC. This codes for CASSMGQRGYGYTF.

This clonotype was seen only a few times. This chain connects TRBV9 to TRBJ2-3; 11 bases match TRBD2. Per the germline V gene, CDR1 is SGDLS and CDR2 is YYNGEE. V gave up 3 bases and J gave up 4 bases; unmatched junction bases: 4. The CDR3 has 15 amino acids. CDR3 loop: CASSASGGMSDTQYF. DNA for the CDR3: TGTGCCAGCAGCGCTAGCGGGGGGATGTCAGATACGCAGTATTTT. Using reference TRBV9 and TRBJ2-3 for the parts outside the CDR3, the full variable domain is DSGVTQTPKHLITATGQRVTLRCSPRSGDLSVYWYQQSLDQGLQFLIQYYNGEERAKGNILERFSAQQFPDLHSELNLSSLELGDSALYFCASSASGGMSDTQYFGPGTRLTVL.

This clonotype was detected a few times. This chain links TRBV5-5 with TRBJ2-3; D may be TRBD2 (6 bases). The CDR3 contains 16 residues. Germline V gene sequence: CDR1 SGHKS, CDR2 YYEKEE (reference sequence). Trimming took 0 bases from V and 4 from J, leaving 15 bases between them. CDR3 coding DNA: TGTGCCAGCAGCTTGGACGCGGGGACTGGCTCAGATACGCAGTATTTT. This gives the protein CASSLDAGTGSDTQYF.

The chain uses TRBV29-1 and TRBJ2-1, with 10 bases aligning to TRBD2. CDR1 and CDR2 from the germline V gene are SQVTM and ANQGSEA. The J segment lost 4 bases and the V segment lost 4 bases, leaving 4 bases of the junction unmatched. The CDR3 has 14 residues. CDR3 loop: CSVGTSGNYNEQFF. The CDR3, as DNA: TGCAGCGTTGGAACTAGCGGGAATTACAATGAGCAGTTCTTC.